This T cell receptor (beta chain) was identified during a study of beta chain features in type 1 diabetes. Whole-study findings and limits: Type 1 diabetes patients had moderately but significantly shorter TCRB CDR3s in all four CD4+ subsets.

For this clone: The antigen remains unidentified.

The germline V gene encodes CDR1 SGHRS and CDR2 YFSETQ. There are 14 residues in the CDR3. The V and J ends lost 4 bases and 1 base respectively, with 11 bases between them. The authors reverse transcribed all of the isolated RNA, so sequencing captured expressed TCRB transcripts. Clones were read by immunoSEQ multiplex PCR, and TCRdb kept only the in-frame ones, dropping some. Of about 710,000 clones listed, over 13% are singletons. This chain connects TRBV5-1 to TRBJ1-2; the D is unclear. The sequence derives from a man younger than 30 with type 1 diabetes. The sample taken for sequencing was naive CD4+ T cells from blood. The CDR3 DNA reads as TGCGCCAGCAGCCTCCCGGGGATTAACTATGGCTACACCTTC. This translates into CASSLPGINYGYTF.